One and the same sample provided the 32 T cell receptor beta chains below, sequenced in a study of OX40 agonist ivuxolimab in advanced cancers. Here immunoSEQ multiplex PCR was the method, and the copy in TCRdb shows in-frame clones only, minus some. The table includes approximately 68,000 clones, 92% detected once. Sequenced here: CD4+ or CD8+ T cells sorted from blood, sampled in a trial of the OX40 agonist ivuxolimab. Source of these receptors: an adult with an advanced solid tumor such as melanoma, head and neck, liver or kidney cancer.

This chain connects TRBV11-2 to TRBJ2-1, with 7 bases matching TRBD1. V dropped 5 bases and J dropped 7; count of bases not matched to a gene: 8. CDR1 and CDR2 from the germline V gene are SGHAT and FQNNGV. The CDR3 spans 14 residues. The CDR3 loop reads CASSPTGLGNEQFF. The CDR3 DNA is TGTGCCAGCAGCCCGACAGGGTTGGGGAATGAGCAGTTCTTC.

As DNA, the CDR3 is TGTGCCAGCAGCCCAGCCGCCGGCAGCTACGAGCAGTACTTC. Translating gives CASSPAAGSYEQYF. This rearrangement joins TRBV7-7 to TRBJ2-7, with D unclear. The CDR3 has 14 amino acids. Germline V lookup: CDR1 SSHAT, CDR2 FNYEAQ (reference sequence). V was shortened by 5 bases and J by 3 bases, with 14 bases between the two germline ends.

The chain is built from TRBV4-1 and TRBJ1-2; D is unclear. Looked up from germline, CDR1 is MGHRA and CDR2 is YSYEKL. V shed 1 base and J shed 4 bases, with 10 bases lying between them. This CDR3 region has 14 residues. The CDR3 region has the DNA TGCGCCAGCAGCCAAGTTGACACTGGCTATGGCTACACCTTC. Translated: CASSQVDTGYGYTF.

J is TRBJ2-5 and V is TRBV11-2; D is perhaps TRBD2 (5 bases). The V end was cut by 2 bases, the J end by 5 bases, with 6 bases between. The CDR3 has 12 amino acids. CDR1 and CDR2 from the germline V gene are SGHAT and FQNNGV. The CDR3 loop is CASSLTGETQYF. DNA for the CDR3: TGTGCCAGCAGCTTAACGGGGGAGACCCAGTACTTC.

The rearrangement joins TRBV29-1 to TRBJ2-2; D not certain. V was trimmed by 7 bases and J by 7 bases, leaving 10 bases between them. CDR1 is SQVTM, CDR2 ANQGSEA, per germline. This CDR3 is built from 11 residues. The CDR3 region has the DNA TGCAGCGGCGTTTGGGGCGGGGAGCTGTTTTTT. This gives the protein CSGVWGGELFF.

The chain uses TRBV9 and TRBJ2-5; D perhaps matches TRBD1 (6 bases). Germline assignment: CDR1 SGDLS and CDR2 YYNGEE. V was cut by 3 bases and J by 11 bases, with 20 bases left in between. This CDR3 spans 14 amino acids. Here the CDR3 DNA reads TGTGCCAGCAGCGAGGGGGACGGGGTCAGGGCGCAGTACTTC. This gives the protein CASSEGDGVRAQYF.

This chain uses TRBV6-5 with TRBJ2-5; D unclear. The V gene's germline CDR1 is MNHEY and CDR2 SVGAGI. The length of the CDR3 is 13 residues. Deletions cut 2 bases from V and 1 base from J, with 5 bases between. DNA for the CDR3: TGTGCCAGCAGTTACCAGCCCCAAGAGACCCAGTACTTC. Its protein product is CASSYQPQETQYF.

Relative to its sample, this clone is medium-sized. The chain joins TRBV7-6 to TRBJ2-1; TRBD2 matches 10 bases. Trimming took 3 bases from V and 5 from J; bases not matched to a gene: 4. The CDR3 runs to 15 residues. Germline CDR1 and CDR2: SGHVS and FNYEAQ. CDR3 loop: CASSFPLAGDNEQFF. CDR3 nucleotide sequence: TGTGCCAGCAGCTTTCCGCTAGCGGGGGACAATGAGCAGTTCTTC.

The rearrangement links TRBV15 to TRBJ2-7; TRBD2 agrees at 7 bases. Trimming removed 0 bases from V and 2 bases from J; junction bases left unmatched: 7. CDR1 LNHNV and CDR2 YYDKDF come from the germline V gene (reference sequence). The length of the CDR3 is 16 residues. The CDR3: CATSRDPAGTPYEQYF. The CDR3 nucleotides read TGTGCCACCAGCAGAGATCCAGCGGGGACTCCCTACGAGCAGTACTTC. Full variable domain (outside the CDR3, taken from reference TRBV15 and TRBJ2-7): DAMVIQNPRYQVTQFGKPVTLSCSQTLNHNVMYWYQQKSSQAPKLLFHYYDKDFNNEADTPDNFQSRRPNTSFCFLDIRSPGLGDTAMYLCATSRDPAGTPYEQYFGPGTRLTVT.

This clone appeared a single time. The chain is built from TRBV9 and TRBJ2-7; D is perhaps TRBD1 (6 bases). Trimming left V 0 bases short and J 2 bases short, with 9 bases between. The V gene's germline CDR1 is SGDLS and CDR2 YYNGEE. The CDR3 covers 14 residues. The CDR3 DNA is TGTGCCAGCAGCGTAGCGGGACACACCTACGAGCAGTACTTC. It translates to CASSVAGHTYEQYF.

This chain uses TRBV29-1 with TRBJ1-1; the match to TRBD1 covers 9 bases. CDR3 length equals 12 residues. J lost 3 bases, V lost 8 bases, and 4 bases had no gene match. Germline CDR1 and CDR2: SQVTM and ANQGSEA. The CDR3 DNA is TGCAGCACCCGGACAGGGGACACTGAAGCTTTCTTT. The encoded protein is CSTRTGDTEAFF.

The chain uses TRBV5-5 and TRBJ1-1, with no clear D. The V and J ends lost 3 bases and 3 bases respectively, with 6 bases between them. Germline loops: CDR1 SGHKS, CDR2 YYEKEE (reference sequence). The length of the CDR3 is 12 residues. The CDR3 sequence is CASSSRDTEAFF. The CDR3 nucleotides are TGTGCCAGCAGCTCGAGGGACACTGAAGCTTTCTTT.

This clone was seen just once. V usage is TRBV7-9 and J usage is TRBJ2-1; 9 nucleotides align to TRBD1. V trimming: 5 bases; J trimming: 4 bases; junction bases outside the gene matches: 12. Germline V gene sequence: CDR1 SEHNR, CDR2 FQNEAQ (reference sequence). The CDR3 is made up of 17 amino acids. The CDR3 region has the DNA TGTGCCAGCAGCCATCAAGGGGGGGGACAGGGTTACAATGAGCAGTTCTTC. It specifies CASSHQGGGQGYNEQFF.

The CDR3 DNA reads as TGTGCCAGCAGCAGAGACGGGGGGGCACCCACAGATACGCAGTATTTT. Translating gives CASSRDGGAPTDTQYF. The chain combines TRBV5-5 with TRBJ2-3, with 8 bases identical to TRBD2. J was trimmed by 2 bases and V by 4 bases; bases with no gene match: 9. This CDR3 has 16 amino acids. Looked up from germline, CDR1 is SGHKS and CDR2 is YYEKEE (reference sequence).

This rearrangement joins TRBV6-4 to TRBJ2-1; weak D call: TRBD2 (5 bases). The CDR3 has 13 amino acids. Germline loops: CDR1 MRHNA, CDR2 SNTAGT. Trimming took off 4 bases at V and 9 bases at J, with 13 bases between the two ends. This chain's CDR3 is CASSATTGSEQFF. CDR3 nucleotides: TGTGCCAGCAGTGCCACTACGGGAAGTGAGCAGTTCTTC.

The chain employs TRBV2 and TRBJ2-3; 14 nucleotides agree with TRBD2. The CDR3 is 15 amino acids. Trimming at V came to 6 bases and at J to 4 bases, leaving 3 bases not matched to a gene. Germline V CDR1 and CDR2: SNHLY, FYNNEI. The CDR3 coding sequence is TGTGCCAGCAGCCCGGGACTAGCGGGGGCAGATACGCAGTATTTT. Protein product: CASSPGLAGADTQYF.

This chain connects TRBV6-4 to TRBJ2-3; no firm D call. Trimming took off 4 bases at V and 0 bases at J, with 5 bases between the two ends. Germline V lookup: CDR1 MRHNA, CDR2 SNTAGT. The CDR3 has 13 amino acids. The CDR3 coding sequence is TGTGCCAGCAGTGCAGGCAGCACAGATACGCAGTATTTT. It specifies CASSAGSTDTQYF.

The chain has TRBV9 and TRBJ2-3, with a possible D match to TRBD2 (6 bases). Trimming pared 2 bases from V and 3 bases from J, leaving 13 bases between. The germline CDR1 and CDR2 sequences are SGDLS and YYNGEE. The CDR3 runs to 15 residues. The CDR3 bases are TGTGCCAGCAGCGTGGGGGGTGGTGGGACAGATACGCAGTATTTT. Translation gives CASSVGGGGTDTQYF.

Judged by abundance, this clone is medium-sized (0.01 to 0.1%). CDR3: CASSGQSSNQPQHF. As DNA, the CDR3 is TGTGCCAGCAGTGGACAGTCTAGCAATCAGCCCCAGCATTTT. The gene calls are TRBV6-5 and TRBJ1-5; D perhaps matches TRBD1 (6 bases). CDR3 length: 14 residues. Germline CDR1 is MNHEY and CDR2 is SVGAGI. With 5 bases removed from V and 0 bases from J, the gap between germline ends came to 8 bases.

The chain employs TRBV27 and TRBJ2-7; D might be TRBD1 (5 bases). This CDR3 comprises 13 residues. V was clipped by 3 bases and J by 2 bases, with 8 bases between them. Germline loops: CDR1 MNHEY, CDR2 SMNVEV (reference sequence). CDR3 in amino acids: CASSFQGPYEQYF. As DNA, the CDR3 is TGTGCCAGCAGTTTTCAGGGCCCCTACGAGCAGTACTTC.

CDR3: CASSWGEVIGDEQFF. CDR3 DNA sequence: TGTGCCAGCAGCTGGGGTGAGGTAATTGGGGATGAGCAGTTCTTC. The rearrangement links TRBV7-9 to TRBJ2-1; D uncertain. CDR3 length: 15 residues. The V end was cut by 4 bases, the J end by 8 bases, with 18 bases between. Germline values: CDR1 SEHNR, CDR2 FQNEAQ (reference sequence). Full variable domain (outside the CDR3, taken from reference TRBV7-9 and TRBJ2-1): DTGVSQNPRHKITKRGQNVTFRCDPISEHNRLYWYRQTLGQGPEFLTYFQNEAQLEKSRLLSDRFSAERPKGSFSTLEIQRTEQGDSAMYLCASSWGEVIGDEQFFGPGTRLTVL.

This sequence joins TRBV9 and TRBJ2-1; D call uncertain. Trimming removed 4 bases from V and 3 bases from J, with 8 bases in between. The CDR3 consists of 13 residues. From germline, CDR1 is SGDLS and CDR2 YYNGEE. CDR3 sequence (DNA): TGTGCCAGCAGCCGCGACAACTACAATGAGCAGTTCTTC. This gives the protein CASSRDNYNEQFF. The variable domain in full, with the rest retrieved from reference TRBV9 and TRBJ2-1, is DSGVTQTPKHLITATGQRVTLRCSPRSGDLSVYWYQQSLDQGLQFLIQYYNGEERAKGNILERFSAQQFPDLHSELNLSSLELGDSALYFCASSRDNYNEQFFGPGTRLTVL.

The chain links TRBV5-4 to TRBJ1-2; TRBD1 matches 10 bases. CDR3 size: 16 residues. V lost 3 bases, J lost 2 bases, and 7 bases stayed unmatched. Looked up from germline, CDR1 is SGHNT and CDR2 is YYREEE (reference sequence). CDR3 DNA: TGTGCCAGCAGCTCTCGGGACAGGGGTGCGAACTATGGCTACACCTTC. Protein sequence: CASSSRDRGANYGYTF.

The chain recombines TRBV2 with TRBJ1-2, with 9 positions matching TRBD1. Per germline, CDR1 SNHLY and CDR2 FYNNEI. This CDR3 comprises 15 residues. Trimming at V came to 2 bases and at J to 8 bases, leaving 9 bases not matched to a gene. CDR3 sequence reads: CASSENTGTGYGYTF. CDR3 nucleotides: TGTGCCAGCAGTGAAAATACGGGGACAGGGTACGGCTACACCTTC.

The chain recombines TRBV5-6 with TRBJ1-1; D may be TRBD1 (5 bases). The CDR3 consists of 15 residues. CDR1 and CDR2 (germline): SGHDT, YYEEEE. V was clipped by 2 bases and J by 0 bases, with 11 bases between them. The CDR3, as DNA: TGTGCCAGCAGCTTAGCAGGGCAAATGAACACTGAAGCTTTCTTT. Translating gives CASSLAGQMNTEAFF.

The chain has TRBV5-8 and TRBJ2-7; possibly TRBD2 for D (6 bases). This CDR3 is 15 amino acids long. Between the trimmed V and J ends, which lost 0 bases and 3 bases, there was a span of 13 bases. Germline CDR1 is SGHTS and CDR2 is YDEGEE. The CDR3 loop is CASSLVRGPSYEQYF. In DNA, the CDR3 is TGTGCCAGCAGCTTGGTGCGGGGACCGAGCTACGAGCAGTACTTC.

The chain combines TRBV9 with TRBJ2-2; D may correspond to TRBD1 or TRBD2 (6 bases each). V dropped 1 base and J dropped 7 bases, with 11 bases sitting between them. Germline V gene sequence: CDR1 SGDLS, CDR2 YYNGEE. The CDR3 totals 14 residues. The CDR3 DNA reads TGTGCCAGCAGCGTATTCGGGGGCGGCGGGGAGCTGTTTTTT. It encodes CASSVFGGGGELFF.

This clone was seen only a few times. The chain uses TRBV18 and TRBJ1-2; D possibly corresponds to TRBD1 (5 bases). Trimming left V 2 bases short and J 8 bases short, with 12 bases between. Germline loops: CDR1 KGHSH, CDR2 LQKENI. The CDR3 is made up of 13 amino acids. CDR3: CASSPYRLRGYTF. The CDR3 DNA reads TGTGCCAGCTCACCATACAGGCTCCGGGGCTACACCTTC.

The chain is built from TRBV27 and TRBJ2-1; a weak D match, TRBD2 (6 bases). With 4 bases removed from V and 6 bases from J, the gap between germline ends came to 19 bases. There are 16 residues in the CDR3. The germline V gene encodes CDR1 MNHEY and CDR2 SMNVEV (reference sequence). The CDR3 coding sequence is TGTGCCAGCAGTTCCGAGGGACTCTACATTATCAATGAGCAGTTCTTC. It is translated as CASSSEGLYIINEQFF.

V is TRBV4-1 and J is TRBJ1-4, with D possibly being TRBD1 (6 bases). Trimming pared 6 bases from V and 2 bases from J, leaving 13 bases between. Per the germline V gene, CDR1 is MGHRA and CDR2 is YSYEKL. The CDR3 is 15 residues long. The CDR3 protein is CASSTWDTTNEKLFF. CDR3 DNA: TGCGCCAGCAGTACCTGGGACACCACTAATGAAAAACTGTTTTTT.

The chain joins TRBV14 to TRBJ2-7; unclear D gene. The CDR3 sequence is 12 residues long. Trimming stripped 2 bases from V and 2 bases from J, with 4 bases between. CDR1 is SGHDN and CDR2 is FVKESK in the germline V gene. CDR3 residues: CASSQLAYEQYF. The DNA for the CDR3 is TGTGCCAGCAGCCAACTAGCCTACGAGCAGTACTTC. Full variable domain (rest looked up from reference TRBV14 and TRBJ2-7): EAGVTQFPSHSVIEKGQTVTLRCDPISGHDNLYWYRRVMGKEIKFLLHFVKESKQDESGMPNNRFLAERTGGTYSTLKVQPAELEDSGVYFCASSQLAYEQYFGPGTRLTVT.

CDR3 sequence reads: CASSVGVTGELFF. In nucleotides, the CDR3 is TGTGCCAGCAGCGTAGGGGTCACCGGGGAGCTGTTTTTT. V usage is TRBV9 and J usage is TRBJ2-2; D remains ambiguous. Germline assignment: CDR1 SGDLS and CDR2 YYNGEE. This CDR3 region has 13 residues. V dropped 0 bases and J dropped 4 bases, with 4 bases sitting between them.